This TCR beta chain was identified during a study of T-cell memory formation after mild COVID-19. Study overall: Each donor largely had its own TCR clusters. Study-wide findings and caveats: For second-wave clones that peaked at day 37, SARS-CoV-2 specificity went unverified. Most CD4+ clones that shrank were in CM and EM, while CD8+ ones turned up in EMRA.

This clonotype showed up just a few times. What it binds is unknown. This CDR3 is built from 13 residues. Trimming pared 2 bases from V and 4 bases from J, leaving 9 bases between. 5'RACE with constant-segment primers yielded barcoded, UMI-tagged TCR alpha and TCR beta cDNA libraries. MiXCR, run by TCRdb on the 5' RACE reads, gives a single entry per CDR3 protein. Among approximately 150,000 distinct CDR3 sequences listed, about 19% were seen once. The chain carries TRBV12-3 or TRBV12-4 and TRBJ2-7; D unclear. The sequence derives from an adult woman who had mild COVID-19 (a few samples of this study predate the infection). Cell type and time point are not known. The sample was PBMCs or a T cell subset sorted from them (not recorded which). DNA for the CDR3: TGTGCCAGCAGTTTATTCCCGTCGTACGAGCAGTACTTC. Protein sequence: CASSLFPSYEQYF.